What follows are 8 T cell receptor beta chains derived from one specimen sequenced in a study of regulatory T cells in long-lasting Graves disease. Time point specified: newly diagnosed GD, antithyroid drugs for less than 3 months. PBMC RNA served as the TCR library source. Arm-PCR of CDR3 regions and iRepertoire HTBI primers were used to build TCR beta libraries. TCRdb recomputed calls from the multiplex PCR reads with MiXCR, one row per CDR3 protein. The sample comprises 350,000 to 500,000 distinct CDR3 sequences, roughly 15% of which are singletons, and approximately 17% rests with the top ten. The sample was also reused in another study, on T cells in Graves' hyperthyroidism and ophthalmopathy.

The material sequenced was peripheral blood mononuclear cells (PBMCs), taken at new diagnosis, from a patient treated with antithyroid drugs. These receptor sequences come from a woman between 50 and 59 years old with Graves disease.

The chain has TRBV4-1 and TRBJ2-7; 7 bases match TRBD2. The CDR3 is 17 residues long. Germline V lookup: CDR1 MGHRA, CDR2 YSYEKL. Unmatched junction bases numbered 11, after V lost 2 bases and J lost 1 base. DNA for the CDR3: TGCGCCAGCAGCCAACCAGGGTCCCGGACTAGATCCTACGAGCAGTACTTC. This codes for CASSQPGSRTRSYEQYF.

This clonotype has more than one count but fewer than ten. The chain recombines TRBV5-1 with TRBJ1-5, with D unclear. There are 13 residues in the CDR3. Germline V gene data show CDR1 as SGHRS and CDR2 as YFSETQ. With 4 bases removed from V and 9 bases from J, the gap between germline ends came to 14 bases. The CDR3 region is CASSQVPRMPQHF. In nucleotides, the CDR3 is TGCGCCAGCAGCCAAGTCCCCAGGATGCCCCAGCATTTT.

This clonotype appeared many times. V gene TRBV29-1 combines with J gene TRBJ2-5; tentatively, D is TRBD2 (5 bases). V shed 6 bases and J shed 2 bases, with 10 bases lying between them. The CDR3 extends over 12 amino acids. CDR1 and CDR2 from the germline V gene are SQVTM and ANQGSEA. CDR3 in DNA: TGCAGCGTCGAGCGGTCACAAGAGACCCAGTACTTC. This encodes CSVERSQETQYF.

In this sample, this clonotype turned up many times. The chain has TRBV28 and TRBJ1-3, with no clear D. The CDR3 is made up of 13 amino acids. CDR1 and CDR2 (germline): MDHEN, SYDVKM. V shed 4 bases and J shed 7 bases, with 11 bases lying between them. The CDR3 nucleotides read TGTGCCAGCAGTTCCGGGTTGGAGAACACCATATATTTT. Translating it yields CASSSGLENTIYF.

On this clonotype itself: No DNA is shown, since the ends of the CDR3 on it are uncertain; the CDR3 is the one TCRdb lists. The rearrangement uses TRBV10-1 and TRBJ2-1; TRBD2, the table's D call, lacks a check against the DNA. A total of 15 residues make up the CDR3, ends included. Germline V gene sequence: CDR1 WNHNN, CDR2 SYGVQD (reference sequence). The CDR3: CASSTSGGPGNEQFF.

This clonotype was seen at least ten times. The CDR3 bases are TGTGCCTGGAGTTACACAGGGGTCTGGACTGAAGCTTTCTTT. This translates into CAWSYTGVWTEAFF. This chain uses TRBV30 with TRBJ1-1, with TRBD1 matching over 7 bases. The CDR3 runs 14 residues. The germline V gene encodes CDR1 GTSNPN and CDR2 SVGIG (reference sequence). The J segment lost 5 bases and the V segment lost 2 bases, leaving 8 bases of the junction unmatched.

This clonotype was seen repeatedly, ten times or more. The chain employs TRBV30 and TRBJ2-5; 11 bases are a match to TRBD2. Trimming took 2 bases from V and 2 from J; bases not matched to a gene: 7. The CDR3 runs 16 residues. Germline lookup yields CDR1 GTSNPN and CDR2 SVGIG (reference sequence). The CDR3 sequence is CAWSQGTSGTQETQYF. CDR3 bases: TGTGCCTGGAGTCAGGGGACTAGCGGAACTCAAGAGACCCAGTACTTC.

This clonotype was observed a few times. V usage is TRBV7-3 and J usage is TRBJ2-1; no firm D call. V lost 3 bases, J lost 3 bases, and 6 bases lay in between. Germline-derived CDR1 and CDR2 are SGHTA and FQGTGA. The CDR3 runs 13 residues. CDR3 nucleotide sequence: TGTGCCAGCAGCTTTTCCCTCTACAATGAGCAGTTCTTC. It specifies CASSFSLYNEQFF.